The clone carrying this TCR beta chain has at least ten counts. TCRdb fed the reads into MiXCR, producing one record per CDR3 protein. The table has around 210,000 distinct CDR3 sequences, 6.5% seen once. The V end was cut by 4 bases, the J end by 3 bases, with 16 bases between. CDR1 and CDR2 from the germline V gene are SGHRS and YFSETQ. The CDR3 consists of 15 residues. This sample is drawn from a study of T cell repertoires in cytomegalovirus infection. About the study: Both a matching HLA type and CMV infection were indicated by public TCR beta signatures.

This chain links TRBV5-1 with TRBJ1-1; perhaps TRBD1 as D (6 bases). The clonotype was recovered from a human donor in good health (CMV status not recorded). Some clones in this sample may be carry-over from other donors' samples. Sequenced sample: PBMCs. CDR3 in amino acids: CASSGAYREDTEAFF. In nucleotides, the CDR3 is TGCGCCAGCAGCGGAGCCTACAGGGAAGACACTGAAGCTTTCTTT.